Detailed here is one TCR beta chain. The antigen is unknown. Sequencing was performed with immunoSEQ multiplex PCR; in TCRdb, only in-frame clones are kept and a portion is missing. The sample lists approximately 47,000 clones, around 91% occurring once. These data come from a study of T cells after posttransplantation cyclophosphamide. General study findings and limits: Tissue-infiltrating T cells from skin or gut overlapped little with blood T cells. Later post-transplant blood repertoires were often dominated by donor CD8+ memory clones. Recipient CMV seropositivity and CMV reactivation strongly tracked TRB clonality.

Germline V gives CDR1 SGHDT, CDR2 YYEEEE. Trimming took off 4 bases at V and 7 bases at J, with 14 bases between the two ends. This CDR3 is built from 13 residues. The gene calls are TRBV5-6 and TRBJ2-5; D is undetermined. The specimen was PBMCs. The TCR comes from a woman aged 45 to 65 in good health and a related stem cell transplant donor. CDR3 region: CASSRTNGLTQYF. CDR3 DNA: TGTGCCAGCAGCAGAACGAACGGGTTGACCCAGTACTTC.